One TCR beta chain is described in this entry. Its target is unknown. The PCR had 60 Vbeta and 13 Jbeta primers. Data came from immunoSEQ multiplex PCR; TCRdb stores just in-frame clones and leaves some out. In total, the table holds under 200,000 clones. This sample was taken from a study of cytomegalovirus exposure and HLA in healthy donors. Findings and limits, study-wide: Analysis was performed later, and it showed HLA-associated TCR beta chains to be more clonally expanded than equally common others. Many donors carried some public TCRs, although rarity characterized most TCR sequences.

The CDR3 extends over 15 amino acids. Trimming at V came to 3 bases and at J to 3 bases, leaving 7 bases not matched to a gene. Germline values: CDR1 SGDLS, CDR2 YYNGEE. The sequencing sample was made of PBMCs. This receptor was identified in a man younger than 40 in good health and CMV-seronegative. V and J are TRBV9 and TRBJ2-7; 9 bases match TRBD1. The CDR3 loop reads CASSAPGQGVYEQYF. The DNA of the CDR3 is TGTGCCAGCAGCGCCCCGGGACAGGGCGTCTACGAGCAGTACTTC.